What follows are 31 T cell receptor beta chains derived from one specimen sequenced in a study of T cells in Graves' hyperthyroidism and ophthalmopathy. Authors of the study amplified TCR beta CDR3 regions from RNA transcripts. HTBI primers were used for first-round RT-PCR of the TCR CDR3. TCRdb reprocessed the multiplex PCR reads via MiXCR and lists one record per CDR3 protein. The top ten hold about 3.6% of the sample, which has more than 50,000 distinct CDR3 sequences, approximately 53% seen once. Specimen: blood. The receptors originated from a woman between 55 and 75 years old with Graves' ophthalmopathy.

The chain combines TRBV2 with TRBJ2-7; D remains ambiguous. This CDR3 contains 12 residues. The germline V gene encodes CDR1 SNHLY and CDR2 FYNNEI. Trimming removed 5 bases at V and 3 bases at J, with 8 bases between. As DNA, the CDR3 is TGTGCCAGCAGTAGGATCGACTACGAGCAGTACTTC. It translates to CASSRIDYEQYF. The entire variable domain, with the rest obtained from reference TRBV2 and TRBJ2-7, is as follows: EPEVTQTPSHQVTQMGQEVILRCVPISNHLYFYWYRQILGQKVEFLVSFYNNEISEKSEIFDDQFSVERPDGSNFTLKIRSTKLEDSAMYFCASSRIDYEQYFGPGTRLTVT.

In its sample, this clonotype ranks as medium-sized. The rearrangement joins TRBV2 to TRBJ1-2; unclear D gene. The CDR3 totals 13 residues. Germline CDR1 is SNHLY and CDR2 is FYNNEI. V was shortened by 7 bases and J by 3 bases, with 12 bases between the two germline ends. Written as DNA, the CDR3 is TGTGCCAGCAAGCAAGGGAAGGACTATGGCTACACCTTC. It encodes CASKQGKDYGYTF.

This clonotype showed up many times. The chain employs TRBV2 and TRBJ2-5, with D perhaps TRBD2 (5 bases). CDR3 length: 15 amino acids. V was clipped by 4 bases and J by 4 bases, with 16 bases between them. Germline V gene data show CDR1 as SNHLY and CDR2 as FYNNEI. DNA for the CDR3: TGTGCCAGCAGTGCCGACACCGAACGGGGAGAGACCCAGTACTTC. As protein: CASSADTERGETQYF.

This chain joins TRBV19 and TRBJ2-2; 7 positions agree with TRBD1. The CDR3 spans 14 residues. The V gene's germline CDR1 is LNHDA and CDR2 SQIVND (reference sequence). DNA of the CDR3: TGTGCTAATCGGGGACAGCTGAACACCGGGGAGCTGTTTTTT. Protein: CANRGQLNTGELFF.

The chain combines TRBV7-2 with TRBJ2-7; a possible D gene is TRBD2 (6 bases). Per the germline V gene, CDR1 is SGHTA and CDR2 is FQGNSA. V lost 1 base and J lost 0, with 10 bases in between. The CDR3 loop spans 15 amino acids. The CDR3 protein is CASSLGLGGSYEQYF. CDR3 nucleotides: TGTGCCAGCAGCTTAGGTTTGGGGGGCTCCTACGAGCAGTACTTC. The full variable domain, rest sourced from reference TRBV7-2 and TRBJ2-7, is GAGVSQSPSNKVTEKGKDVELRCDPISGHTALYWYRQSLGQGLEFLIYFQGNSAPDKSGLPSDRFSAERTGGSVSTLTIQRTQQEDSAVYLCASSLGLGGSYEQYFGPGTRLTVT.

About this clonotype itself: At one of its ends the junction is not consistent with the germline gene, which may arise from a read error. The V gene is TRBV5-1, the J gene TRBJ2-1; 10 bases map to TRBD2. The germline gives CDR1 SGHRS, CDR2 YFSETQ. CDR3 length: 16 residues. In nucleotides, the CDR3 is TGCGCCAGCAGATATAGCGGGGGGAGCTCCTACAATGAGCAGTCCTTC. This gives the protein CASRYSGGSSYNEQSF.

The chain recombines TRBV20-1 with TRBJ1-1; a weak D match, TRBD1 (5 bases). The CDR3 spans 17 residues. V was shortened by 0 bases and J by 2 bases, with 19 bases between the two germline ends. Germline assignment: CDR1 DFQATT and CDR2 SNEGSKA (reference sequence). The CDR3, as DNA: TGCAGTGCTAGAGACCTTAAATCGGGACCCCGCAACACTGAAGCTTTCTTT. This codes for CSARDLKSGPRNTEAFF.

On this clonotype itself: The limits of the CDR3 on the DNA are not certain, so only TCRdb's listed CDR3 is given. The V call is TRBV9, the J call TRBJ1-1; TRBD1, the D gene given by the table, was not confirmed from the DNA. Termini included, the CDR3 measures 15 amino acids. CDR1 and CDR2 (germline): SGDLS, YYNGEE. The CDR3 region is CASSVGTGTGGSAFF.

This clonotype showed up many times. The V call is TRBV5-1, the J call TRBJ2-1, with 13 bases aligning to TRBD2. CDR1 and CDR2 (germline): SGHRS, YFSETQ. There are 16 residues in the CDR3. Trimming removed 4 bases from V and 8 bases from J; junction bases left unmatched: 9. This CDR3 reads CASSPWTSGRLDEQFF. For the CDR3, the DNA is TGCGCCAGCAGCCCCTGGACTAGCGGGAGACTAGATGAGCAGTTCTTC.

In its sample, this clonotype was seen many times. This chain connects TRBV28 to TRBJ2-7; D is possibly TRBD2 (6 bases). CDR3 length: 13 residues. The germline V gene encodes CDR1 MDHEN and CDR2 SYDVKM. Between the trimmed V and J ends, which lost 8 bases and 2 bases, there was a span of 13 bases. The CDR3, as DNA: TGTGCCAGCCGGGACTCCCAGACCTACGAGCAGTACTTC. It codes for CASRDSQTYEQYF.

This clonotype was recorded many times. The chain uses TRBV5-6 and TRBJ1-2; possible D gene TRBD1, 5 bases. Trimming removed 4 bases at V and 4 bases at J, with 11 bases between. Germline V gene sequence: CDR1 SGHDT, CDR2 YYEEEE. The CDR3 covers 13 residues. The CDR3 protein is CASSPGGGYGYTF. The CDR3 region has the DNA TGTGCCAGCAGCCCAGGCGGGGGCTATGGCTACACCTTC. Looking up the rest from reference TRBV5-6 and TRBJ1-2 gives the full variable domain: DAGVTQSPTHLIKTRGQQVTLRCSPKSGHDTVSWYQQALGQGPQFIFQYYEEEERQRGNFPDRFSGHQFPNYSSELNVNALLLGDSALYLCASSPGGGYGYTFGSGTRLTVV.

In its sample, this clonotype was seen many times. The junction shows a germline mismatch at one end, possibly a read error. V and J are TRBV6-5 and TRBJ1-1; unclear D gene. The CDR3 loop spans 13 amino acids. Germline V gene lookup returns CDR1 MNHEY and CDR2 SVGAGI. The CDR3 coding sequence is TGTGCCAGCGGTTATAGCGGGAACACTGAAGCTTTCTTT. It translates to CASGYSGNTEAFF.

The sample holds many counts of this clonotype. A read error may be the cause here, since a much bigger clone is one base away. The chain is built from TRBV20-1 and TRBJ2-7; D ambiguous. Per the germline V gene, CDR1 is DFQATT and CDR2 is SNEGSKA (reference sequence). Between the trimmed V and J ends, which lost 0 bases and 3 bases, there was a span of 9 bases. This CDR3 has 13 residues. The CDR3 here is CSARDAGIYEQYF. The CDR3 coding sequence is TGCAGTGCTAGAGATGCAGGTATCTACGAGCAGTACTTC.

The V gene is TRBV28, the J gene TRBJ1-2; the match to TRBD1 covers 11 bases. In germline, CDR1 is MDHEN, CDR2 SYDVKM. Trimming cost V 2 bases and J 12 bases; bases outside gene matches: 5. This CDR3 contains 13 residues. In DNA form, the CDR3 reads TGTGCCAGCAGTTTAGAGTGGACAGGGGGCGACACCTTC. It translates to CASSLEWTGGDTF.

With regard to this clonotype: The junction and the germline gene differ at one end; a read error may be behind it. The CDR3 coding sequence is TGTGCCAGCAGCTTGGGGACTAGCGACTACAAGCAGTACTTC. Translated, it gives CASSLGTSDYKQYF. The chain carries TRBV5-6 and TRBJ2-7, with 9 bases matching TRBD2. The germline gives CDR1 SGHDT, CDR2 YYEEEE. There are 14 residues in the CDR3. Drawing the rest from reference TRBV5-6 and TRBJ2-7, the complete variable domain is DAGVTQSPTHLIKTRGQQVTLRCSPKSGHDTVSWYQQALGQGPQFIFQYYEEEERQRGNFPDRFSGHQFPNYSSELNVNALLLGDSALYLCASSLGTSDYKQYFGPGTRLTVT.

This clonotype was counted a few times. The gene calls are TRBV6-4 and TRBJ2-5; TRBD2 aligns across 8 bases. Germline V gene sequence: CDR1 MRHNA, CDR2 SNTAGT. The V gene end was trimmed by 4 bases and the J gene end by 5 bases; junction bases not matched to a gene: 12. This CDR3 has 16 residues. CDR3 in amino acids: CASSGAGGSFHETQYF. The DNA for the CDR3 is TGTGCCAGCAGTGGCGCGGGGGGAAGCTTCCATGAGACCCAGTACTTC.

This clonotype was seen repeatedly, ten times or more. V gene TRBV28 combines with J gene TRBJ1-2; unclear D gene. The CDR3 is made up of 10 amino acids. The germline V and J ends were trimmed by 4 bases and 8 bases, with 5 bases remaining between them. Germline V gene sequence: CDR1 MDHEN, CDR2 SYDVKM. The CDR3 loop reads CASSSGGYTF. The CDR3 nucleotides read TGTGCCAGCAGTTCTGGGGGCTACACCTTC.

The rearrangement links TRBV7-3 to TRBJ1-2; D call uncertain. This CDR3 spans 15 amino acids. The germline gives CDR1 SGHTA, CDR2 FQGTGA. Trimming cost V 1 base and J 6 bases, with 15 bases left between them. CDR3 loop: CASSLRLAGHNGYTF. The CDR3 DNA reads as TGTGCCAGCAGCTTAAGACTAGCGGGTCACAATGGCTACACCTTC.

The chain couples TRBV7-6 to TRBJ2-5, with D perhaps matching TRBD1 or TRBD2 (5 bases each). This CDR3 has 14 amino acids. Germline CDR1 SGHVS, CDR2 FNYEAQ. With 4 bases removed from V and 9 bases from J, the gap between germline ends came to 18 bases. The CDR3 DNA sequence: TGTGCCAGCAGCTCCACGGGGACCAATCAGCCCCAGTACTTC. This translates into CASSSTGTNQPQYF.

J is TRBJ1-3 and V is TRBV2; D is uncertain. Germline V gene lookup returns CDR1 SNHLY and CDR2 FYNNEI. The V end lost 1 base, the J end lost 11 bases, and 12 bases lay between the germline ends. This CDR3 is 13 amino acids long. CDR3 region: CASSEGAGNPIYF. CDR3 sequence (DNA): TGTGCCAGCAGTGAAGGGGCCGGTAATCCCATATATTTT.

The rearrangement uses TRBV24-1 and TRBJ1-2, with 7 bases aligning to TRBD1. Germline CDR1 reads KGHDR; CDR2 reads SFDVKD. The CDR3 is 12 amino acids. V gave up 7 bases and J gave up 7 bases; unmatched junction bases: 5. This CDR3 reads CATRETGVGYTF. CDR3 DNA sequence: TGTGCCACCAGAGAAACAGGGGTTGGCTACACCTTC.

This chain links TRBV5-8 with TRBJ1-2, with D perhaps TRBD1 (5 bases). CDR1 and CDR2 (germline): SGHTS, YDEGEE. With 4 bases removed from V and 8 bases from J, the gap between germline ends came to 9 bases. CDR3 length: 11 residues. The CDR3 DNA reads as TGTGCCAGCAGCCGCTGGACAGGCTACACCTTC. Translation: CASSRWTGYTF.

The chain couples TRBV29-1 to TRBJ2-1, with D tentatively TRBD1 or TRBD2 (5 bases each). V was cut by 8 bases and J by 9 bases, with 14 bases left in between. The CDR3 consists of 11 residues. CDR1 and CDR2 (germline): SQVTM, ANQGSEA. The CDR3 protein is CSIGGGVEQFF. The CDR3 coding sequence is TGCAGCATAGGTGGGGGTGTTGAGCAGTTCTTC.

V gene TRBV7-3 combines with J gene TRBJ2-7; a possible D gene is TRBD2 (7 bases). Germline CDR1 is SGHTA and CDR2 is FQGTGA. V lost 3 bases and J lost 6, with 15 bases in between. CDR3 length equals 14 residues. The DNA of the CDR3 is TGTGCCAGCAGCTTCGGGGGGCTAGGTATCGAGCAGTACTTC. It specifies CASSFGGLGIEQYF. The full variable domain, rest sourced from reference TRBV7-3 and TRBJ2-7, is GAGVSQTPSNKVTEKGKYVELRCDPISGHTALYWYRQSLGQGPEFLIYFQGTGAADDSGLPNDRFFAVRPEGSVSTLKIQRTERGDSAVYLCASSFGGLGIEQYFGPGTRLTVT.

The chain links TRBV7-9 to TRBJ1-4; TRBD1 might be the D (5 bases). V was pared by 5 bases and J by 0 bases, with 22 bases between. The CDR3 spans 19 residues. In germline, CDR1 is SEHNR, CDR2 FQNEAQ (reference sequence). CDR3 sequence: CASSKSGTSKFATNEKLFF. The CDR3 bases are TGTGCCAGCAGCAAGTCCGGGACTAGCAAGTTTGCAACTAATGAAAAACTGTTTTTT. Variable domain in full (rest from reference TRBV7-9 and TRBJ1-4): DTGVSQNPRHKITKRGQNVTFRCDPISEHNRLYWYRQTLGQGPEFLTYFQNEAQLEKSRLLSDRFSAERPKGSFSTLEIQRTEQGDSAMYLCASSKSGTSKFATNEKLFFGSGTQLSVL.

The chain joins TRBV20-1 to TRBJ1-1, with 8 bases lining up with TRBD1. CDR3 length: 14 residues. Germline CDR1 reads DFQATT; CDR2 reads SNEGSKA (reference sequence). J gave up 1 base and V 4 bases, and 5 bases lay outside the gene matches. The CDR3 sequence is CSAIAGTGNTEAFF. CDR3 DNA: TGCAGTGCTATAGCTGGGACAGGGAACACTGAAGCTTTCTTT.

This clonotype was seen many times. V gene TRBV4-2 combines with J gene TRBJ1-3; D possibly corresponds to TRBD1 (5 bases). The V end was cut by 3 bases, the J end by 0 bases, with 12 bases between. CDR3 length: 16 amino acids. CDR1 is LGHNA, CDR2 YNFKEQ, per germline. In DNA form, the CDR3 reads TGTGCCAGCAGCCACGAGGGACGGGCCTCTGGAAACACCATATATTTT. As protein: CASSHEGRASGNTIYF.

This clonotype was seen at least ten times. V is TRBV18 and J is TRBJ2-7; TRBD1 matches at 8 bases. The V and J ends lost 4 bases and 4 bases, in that order; junction bases with no gene match: 3. This CDR3 has 13 residues. The V gene's germline CDR1 is KGHSH and CDR2 LQKENI. Here the CDR3 reads CASSRTGRYEQYF. The CDR3 DNA follows: TGTGCCAGCTCACGGACAGGGAGATACGAGCAGTACTTC.

This clonotype was seen many times. J is TRBJ2-2 and V is TRBV30; 10 nucleotides agree with TRBD1. The V segment lost 4 bases and the J segment 7 bases; nucleotides outside the gene matches: 6. Germline V gene lookup returns CDR1 GTSNPN and CDR2 SVGIG (reference sequence). The CDR3 consists of 14 residues. CDR3 sequence: CAWTRDRGRGELFF. The DNA of the CDR3 is TGTGCCTGGACCAGGGACAGGGGACGCGGGGAGCTGTTTTTT.

In its sample, this clonotype was seen many times. The chain is built from TRBV2 and TRBJ2-3; D perhaps matches TRBD1 (6 bases). This CDR3 is built from 14 residues. Per germline, CDR1 SNHLY and CDR2 FYNNEI. The V and J ends lost 6 bases and 0 bases respectively, with 10 bases between them. The CDR3 reads CASRSGASTDTQYF. Here the CDR3 DNA reads TGTGCCAGCAGGTCAGGGGCGAGCACAGATACGCAGTATTTT.

This clonotype was seen ten or more times. The rearrangement links TRBV7-9 to TRBJ2-7; the match to TRBD2 covers 7 bases. Germline V gene sequence: CDR1 SEHNR, CDR2 FQNEAQ (reference sequence). This CDR3 contains 15 residues. V was pared by 2 bases and J by 1 base, with 5 bases of the junction left unmatched. This CDR3 is CASSLKREGSYEQYF. Here the CDR3 DNA reads TGTGCCAGCAGCTTAAAGAGGGAGGGGTCCTACGAGCAGTACTTC.